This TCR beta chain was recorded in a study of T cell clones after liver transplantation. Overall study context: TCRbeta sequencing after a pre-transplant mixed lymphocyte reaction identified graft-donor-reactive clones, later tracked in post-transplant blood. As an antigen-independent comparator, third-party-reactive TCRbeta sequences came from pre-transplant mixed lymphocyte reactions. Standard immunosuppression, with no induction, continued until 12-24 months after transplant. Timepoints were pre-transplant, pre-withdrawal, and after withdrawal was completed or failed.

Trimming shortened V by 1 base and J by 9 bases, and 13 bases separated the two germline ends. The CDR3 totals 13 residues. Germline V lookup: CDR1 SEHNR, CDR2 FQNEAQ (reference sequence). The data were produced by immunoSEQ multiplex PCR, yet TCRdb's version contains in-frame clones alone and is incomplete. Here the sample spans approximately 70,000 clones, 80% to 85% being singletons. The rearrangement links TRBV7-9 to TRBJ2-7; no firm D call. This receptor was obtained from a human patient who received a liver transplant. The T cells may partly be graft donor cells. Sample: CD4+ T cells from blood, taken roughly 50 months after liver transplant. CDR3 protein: CASSLVGWGGQYF. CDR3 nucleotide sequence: TGTGCCAGCAGCTTAGTGGGTTGGGGTGGGCAGTACTTC.